Sequencing of this T cell receptor beta chain was carried out in a study of blood T cell repertoires in COVID-19. About the study: The cDNA or gDNA used as material had been derived from T cells, B-cell-depleted T cells, or PBMCs.

Germline CDR1 and CDR2: SGHVS and FQNEAQ. The CDR3 loop spans 18 amino acids. The trim removed 3 bases at V and 3 bases at J, leaving 6 bases unmatched. In the study's own analysis: Researchers report that nucleated cell counts were estimated from reference gene primer amplification. Generated by immunoSEQ multiplex PCR, the TCRdb table keeps only in-frame clones and is missing some. The V and J calls and clone size were taken over from that table, and D and trimming were inferred from the DNA. The sample holds 400,000 or so clones, more than 75% seen once. V and J are TRBV7-8 and TRBJ2-2, with 14 bases aligning to TRBD2. The sample taken for sequencing was peripheral blood. The clonotype comes from a human donor in a cohort sampled during active COVID-19. CDR3 sequence (DNA): TGTGCCAGCAGCTTCCGACTAGCGGGAGGGCCGGACACCGGGGAGCTGTTTTTT. This gives the protein CASSFRLAGGPDTGELFF. Full variable domain (rest looked up from reference TRBV7-8 and TRBJ2-2): GAGVSQSPRYKVAKRGQDVALRCDPISGHVSLFWYQQALGQGPEFLTYFQNEAQLDKSGLPSDRFFAERPEGSVSTLKIQRTQQEDSAVYLCASSFRLAGGPDTGELFFGEGSRLTVL.